These 3 T cell receptor beta chains share one sample of origin, sequenced in a study of blood T cell repertoires in COVID-19 (dated by TCRdb to 2019 to 2021). Library prep was done by the immunoSEQ multiplex PCR assay. TCRdb mirrors the immuneACCESS table, restricted to in-frame sequences. Some clones are absent from its copies; in checked studies, under half trace to an unresolved V gene, and the reason for the others is unknown. In all, the sample holds roughly 250,000 clones, and about 80% of those were seen once. The ten largest clones take up over 7.5% of the sample. Sequencing was carried out using peripheral blood. These receptors came from a woman older than 75 with acute or convalescent COVID-19.

Ten or more counts support this clone. The chain carries TRBV11-2 and TRBJ2-5; 13 bases are a match to TRBD2. Trimming cost V 4 bases and J 3 bases; bases outside gene matches: 2. The CDR3 has 15 residues. Per germline, CDR1 SGHAT and CDR2 FQNNGV. DNA for the CDR3: TGTGCCAGCAGCTCCGGACTAGCGGGGGAAGAGACCCAGTACTTC. As protein: CASSSGLAGEETQYF.

This clone was counted only a few times. This chain uses TRBV7-9 with TRBJ2-7; the D is unclear. The CDR3 runs 14 residues. Trimming removed 5 bases from V and 0 bases from J, with 11 bases in between. Germline V gene sequence: CDR1 SEHNR, CDR2 FQNEAQ (reference sequence). The CDR3 is CASSLGRSSYEQYF. The CDR3 nucleotides are TGTGCCAGCAGCCTAGGACGGAGCTCCTACGAGCAGTACTTC. Full variable domain (rest looked up from reference TRBV7-9 and TRBJ2-7): DTGVSQNPRHKITKRGQNVTFRCDPISEHNRLYWYRQTLGQGPEFLTYFQNEAQLEKSRLLSDRFSAERPKGSFSTLEIQRTEQGDSAMYLCASSLGRSSYEQYFGPGTRLTVT.

The chain recombines TRBV2 with TRBJ1-5; D remains unclear. Deletions cut 8 bases from V and 3 bases from J, with 20 bases between. This CDR3 contains 16 residues. Germline values: CDR1 SNHLY, CDR2 FYNNEI. The CDR3 region is CASRAVKFTVNQPQHF. DNA of the CDR3: TGTGCCAGCCGTGCGGTCAAATTCACTGTCAATCAGCCCCAGCATTTT. Based on the CDR3 plus reference TRBV2 and TRBJ1-5, the full variable domain is EPEVTQTPSHQVTQMGQEVILRCVPISNHLYFYWYRQILGQKVEFLVSFYNNEISEKSEIFDDQFSVERPDGSNFTLKIRSTKLEDSAMYFCASRAVKFTVNQPQHFGDGTRLSIL.